The TCR beta chain under discussion was sequenced for a study of blood T cell repertoires in COVID-19. Study in general: The study drew acute and convalescent COVID-19 samples from the United States, Italy and Spain. T cells, B-cell-depleted T cells, or PBMCs provided the cDNA or gDNA that served as material.

Germline V gene lookup returns CDR1 SQVTM and CDR2 ANQGSEA. With 3 bases clipped from V and 4 bases from J, the junction kept 4 bases outside the gene matches. This CDR3 is 13 amino acids long. Original handling: By means of reference gene primer amplification, nucleated cell counts were estimated. Produced via immunoSEQ multiplex PCR; TCRdb's table is partial and in-frame only. V, J and clone size are those of that table, while D and trimming were read from the DNA. The data contain about 250,000 clones, roughly four fifths of them singletons. The gene calls are TRBV29-1 and TRBJ1-2, with 8 nucleotides matching TRBD1. The receptor comes from a woman in her seventies with acute or convalescent COVID-19. Input material: peripheral blood. The CDR3 loop is CSVDGQGSYGYTF. The CDR3 nucleotides read TGCAGCGTTGATGGACAGGGAAGCTATGGCTACACCTTC.